A single sample is the source of the 3 T cell receptor beta chains below, sequenced in a study of metastatic and nonmetastatic thyroid tumors. TCRdb re-processed the PCR reads through MiXCR. This table holds roughly 72,000 clones, more than 15% found once. Until they underwent thyroid surgery, no patient had received any treatment. Input material: blood. The receptor set was obtained from a female donor with papillary thyroid cancer or a benign thyroid nodule (not recorded which). Some clones in this sample may be carry-over from other donors' samples.

This clone was observed many times. The V gene is TRBV5-1, the J gene TRBJ1-1; 8 bases match TRBD1. The germline V gene has CDR1 SGHRS and CDR2 YFSETQ. The CDR3 has 12 amino acids. Trimming took 4 bases from V and 10 from J; bases not matched to a gene: 6. The CDR3 DNA reads TGCGCCAGCAGCATAGACAGGGGATCAGCTTTCTTT. The encoded protein is CASSIDRGSAFF.

The chain employs TRBV9 and TRBJ1-4, with D unresolved. The CDR3 extends over 14 amino acids. With 2 bases removed from V and 5 bases from J, the gap between germline ends came to 10 bases. Germline CDR1 reads SGDLS; CDR2 reads YYNGEE. This CDR3 reads CASSVSLANEKLFF. CDR3 in DNA: TGTGCCAGCAGCGTGTCTCTGGCGAATGAAAAACTGTTTTTT.

This clone occurred many times. V gene TRBV20-1 combines with J gene TRBJ2-6; weak D call: TRBD2 (5 bases). Germline CDR1 DFQATT, CDR2 SNEGSKA (reference sequence). The CDR3 loop spans 15 amino acids. Trimming removed 6 bases from V and 1 base from J, with 13 bases in between. CDR3 sequence (DNA): TGCAGTGCCCCGCTTTCGGGGTCTGGGGCCAACGTCCTGACTTTC. Its protein product is CSAPLSGSGANVLTF.